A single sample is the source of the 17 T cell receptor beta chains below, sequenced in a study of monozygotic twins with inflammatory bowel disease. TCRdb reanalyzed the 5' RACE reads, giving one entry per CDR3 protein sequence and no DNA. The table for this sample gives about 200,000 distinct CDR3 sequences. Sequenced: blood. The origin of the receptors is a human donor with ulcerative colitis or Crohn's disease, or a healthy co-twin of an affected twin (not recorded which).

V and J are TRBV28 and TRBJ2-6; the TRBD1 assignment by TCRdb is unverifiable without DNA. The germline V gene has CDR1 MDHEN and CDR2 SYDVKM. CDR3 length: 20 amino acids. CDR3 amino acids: CASSFRAGHRSVAGANVLTF.

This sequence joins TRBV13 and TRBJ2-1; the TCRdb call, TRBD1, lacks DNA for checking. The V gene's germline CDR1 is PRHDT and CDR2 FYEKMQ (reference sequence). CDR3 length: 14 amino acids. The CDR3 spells CASSVRDTNNEQFF.

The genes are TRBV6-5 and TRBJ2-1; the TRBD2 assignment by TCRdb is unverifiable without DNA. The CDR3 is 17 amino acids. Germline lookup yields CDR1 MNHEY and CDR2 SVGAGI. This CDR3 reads CASSYSSLAGVSDEQFF.

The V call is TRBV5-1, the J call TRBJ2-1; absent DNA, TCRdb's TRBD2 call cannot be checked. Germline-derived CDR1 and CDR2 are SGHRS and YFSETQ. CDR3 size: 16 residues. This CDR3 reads CASSPLVAGGPNEQFF.

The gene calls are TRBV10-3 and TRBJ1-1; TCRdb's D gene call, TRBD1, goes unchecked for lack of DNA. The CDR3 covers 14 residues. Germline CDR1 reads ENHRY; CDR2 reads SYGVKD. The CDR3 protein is CAISEGTGPIEAFF.

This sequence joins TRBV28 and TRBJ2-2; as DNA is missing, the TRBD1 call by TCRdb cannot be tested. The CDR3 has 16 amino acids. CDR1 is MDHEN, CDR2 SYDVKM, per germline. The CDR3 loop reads CASSLSPQGWTGELFF.

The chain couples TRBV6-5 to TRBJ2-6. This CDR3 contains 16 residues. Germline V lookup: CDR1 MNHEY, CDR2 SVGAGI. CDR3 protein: CASSYSSGAGANVLTF.

CDR3 residues: CASVPQGNTEAFF. This sequence joins TRBV6-5 and TRBJ1-1; no DNA is available, so the TRBD1 call from TCRdb remains unchecked. There are 13 residues in the CDR3. The germline V gene has CDR1 MNHEY and CDR2 SVGAGI.

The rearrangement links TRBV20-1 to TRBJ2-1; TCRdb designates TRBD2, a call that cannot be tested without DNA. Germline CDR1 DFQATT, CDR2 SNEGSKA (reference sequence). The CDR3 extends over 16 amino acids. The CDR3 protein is CSASPTSGRSYNEQFF.

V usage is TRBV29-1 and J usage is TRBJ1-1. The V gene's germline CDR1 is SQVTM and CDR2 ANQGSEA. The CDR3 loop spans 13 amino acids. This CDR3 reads CSVRGRYNTEAFF.

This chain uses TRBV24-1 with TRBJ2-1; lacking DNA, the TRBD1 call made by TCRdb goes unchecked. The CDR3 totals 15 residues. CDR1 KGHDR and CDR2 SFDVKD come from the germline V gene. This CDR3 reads CATSSGTITYNEQFF.

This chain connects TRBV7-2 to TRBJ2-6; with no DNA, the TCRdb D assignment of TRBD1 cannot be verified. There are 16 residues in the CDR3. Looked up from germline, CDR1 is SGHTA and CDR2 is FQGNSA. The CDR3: CASSFPGFSGANVLTF.

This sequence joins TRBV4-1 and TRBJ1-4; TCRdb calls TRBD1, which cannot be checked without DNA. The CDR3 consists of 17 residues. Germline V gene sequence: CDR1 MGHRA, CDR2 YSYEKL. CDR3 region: CASSQERGTGANEKLFF.

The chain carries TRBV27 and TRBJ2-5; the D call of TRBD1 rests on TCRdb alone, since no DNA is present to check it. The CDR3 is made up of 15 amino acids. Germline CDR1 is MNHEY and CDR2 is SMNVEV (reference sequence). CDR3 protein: CASSPTGAVQETQDF.

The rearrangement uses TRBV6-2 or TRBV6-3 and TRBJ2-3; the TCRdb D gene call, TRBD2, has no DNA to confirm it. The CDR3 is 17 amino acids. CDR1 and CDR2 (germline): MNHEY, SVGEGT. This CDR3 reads CASSYVSLTGGPDTQYF.

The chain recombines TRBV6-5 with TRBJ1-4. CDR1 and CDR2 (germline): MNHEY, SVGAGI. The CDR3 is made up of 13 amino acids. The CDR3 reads CASSYSISEKLFF.

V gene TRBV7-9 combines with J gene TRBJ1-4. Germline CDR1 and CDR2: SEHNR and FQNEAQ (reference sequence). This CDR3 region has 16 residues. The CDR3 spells CASSLVAVATNEKLFF.